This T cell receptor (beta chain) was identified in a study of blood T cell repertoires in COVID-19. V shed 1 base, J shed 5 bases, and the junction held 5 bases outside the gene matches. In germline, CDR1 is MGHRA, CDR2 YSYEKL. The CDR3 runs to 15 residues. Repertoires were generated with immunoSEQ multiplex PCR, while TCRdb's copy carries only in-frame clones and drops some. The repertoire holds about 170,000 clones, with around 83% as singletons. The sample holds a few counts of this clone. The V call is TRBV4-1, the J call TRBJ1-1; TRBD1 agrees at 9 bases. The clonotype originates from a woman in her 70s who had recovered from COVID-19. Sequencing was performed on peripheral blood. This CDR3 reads CASSQAQGARTEAFF. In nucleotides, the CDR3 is TGCGCCAGCAGCCAAGCACAGGGGGCGCGGACTGAAGCTTTCTTT.